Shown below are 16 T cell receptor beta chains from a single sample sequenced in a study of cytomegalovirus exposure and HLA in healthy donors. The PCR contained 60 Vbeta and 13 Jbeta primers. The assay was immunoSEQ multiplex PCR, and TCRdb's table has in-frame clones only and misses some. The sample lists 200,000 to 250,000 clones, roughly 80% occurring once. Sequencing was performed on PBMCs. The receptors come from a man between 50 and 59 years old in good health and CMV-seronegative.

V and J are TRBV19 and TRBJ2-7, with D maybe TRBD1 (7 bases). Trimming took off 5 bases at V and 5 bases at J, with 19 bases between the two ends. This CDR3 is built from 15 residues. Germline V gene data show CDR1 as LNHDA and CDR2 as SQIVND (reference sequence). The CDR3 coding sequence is TGTGCCAGTAGTCGGAGGGGGCGACTGGGAGACGAGCAGTACTTC. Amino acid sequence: CASSRRGRLGDEQYF.

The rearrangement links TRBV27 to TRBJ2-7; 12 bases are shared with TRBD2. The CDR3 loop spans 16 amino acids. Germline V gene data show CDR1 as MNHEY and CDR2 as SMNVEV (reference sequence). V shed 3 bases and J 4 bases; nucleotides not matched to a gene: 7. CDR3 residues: CASSLLTSGRLYEQYF. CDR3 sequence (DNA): TGTGCCAGCAGTTTGTTGACTAGCGGGAGATTATACGAGCAGTACTTC.

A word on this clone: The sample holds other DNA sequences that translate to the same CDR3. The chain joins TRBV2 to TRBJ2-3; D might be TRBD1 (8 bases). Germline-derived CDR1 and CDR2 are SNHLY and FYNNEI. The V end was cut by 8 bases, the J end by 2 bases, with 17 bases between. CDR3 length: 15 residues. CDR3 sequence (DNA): TGTGCCAGCGGCCGACAGGGGAGGGACACAGATACGCAGTATTTT. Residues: CASGRQGRDTDTQYF.

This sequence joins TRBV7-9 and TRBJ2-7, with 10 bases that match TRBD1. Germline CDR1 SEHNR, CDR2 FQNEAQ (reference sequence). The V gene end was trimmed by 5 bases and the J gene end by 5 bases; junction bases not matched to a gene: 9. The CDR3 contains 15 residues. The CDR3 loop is CASSPSGTGVNEQYF. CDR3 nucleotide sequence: TGTGCCAGCAGCCCCTCCGGGACAGGGGTCAACGAGCAGTACTTC.

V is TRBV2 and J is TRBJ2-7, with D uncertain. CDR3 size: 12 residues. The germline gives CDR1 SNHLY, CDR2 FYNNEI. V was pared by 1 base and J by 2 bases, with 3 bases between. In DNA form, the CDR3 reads TGTGCCAGCAGTGAAGGAGCCTACGAGCAGTACTTC. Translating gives CASSEGAYEQYF.

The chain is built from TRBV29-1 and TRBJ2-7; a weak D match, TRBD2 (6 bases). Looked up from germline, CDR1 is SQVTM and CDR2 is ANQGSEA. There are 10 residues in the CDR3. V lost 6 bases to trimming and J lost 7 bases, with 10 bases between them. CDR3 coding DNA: TGCAGCGTGGACGGGGGTGAGCAGTACTTC. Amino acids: CSVDGGEQYF.

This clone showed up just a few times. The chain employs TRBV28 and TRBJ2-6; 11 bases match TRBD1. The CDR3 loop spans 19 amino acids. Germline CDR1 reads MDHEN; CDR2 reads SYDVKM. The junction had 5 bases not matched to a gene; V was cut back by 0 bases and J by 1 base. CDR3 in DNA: TGTGCCAGCAGTTTATGGGGACAGGGGGGTCGGTCTGGGGCCAACGTCCTGACTTTC. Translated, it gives CASSLWGQGGRSGANVLTF.

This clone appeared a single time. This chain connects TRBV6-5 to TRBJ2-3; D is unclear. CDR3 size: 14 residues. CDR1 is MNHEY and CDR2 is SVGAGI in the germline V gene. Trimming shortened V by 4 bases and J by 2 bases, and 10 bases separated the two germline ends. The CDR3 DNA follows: TGTGCCAGCAGTTCCATATCTACCACAGATACGCAGTATTTT. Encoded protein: CASSSISTTDTQYF.

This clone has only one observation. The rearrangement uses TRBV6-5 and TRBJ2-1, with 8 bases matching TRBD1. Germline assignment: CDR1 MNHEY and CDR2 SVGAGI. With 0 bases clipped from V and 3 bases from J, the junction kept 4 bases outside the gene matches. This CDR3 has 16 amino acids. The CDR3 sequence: CASSYSTGVNYNEQFF. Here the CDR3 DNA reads TGTGCCAGCAGTTACTCGACAGGGGTTAACTACAATGAGCAGTTCTTC.

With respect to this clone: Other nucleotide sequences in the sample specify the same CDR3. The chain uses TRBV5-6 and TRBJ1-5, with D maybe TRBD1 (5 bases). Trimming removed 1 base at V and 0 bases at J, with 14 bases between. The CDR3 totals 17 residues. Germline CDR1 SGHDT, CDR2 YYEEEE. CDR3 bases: TGTGCCAGCAGCTTGCGTCGGACGGGGGGTAGCAATCAGCCCCAGCATTTT. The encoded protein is CASSLRRTGGSNQPQHF.

In nucleotides, the CDR3 is TGCGCCAGCAGCCAAGGGACTAGCGGGATCAATGCAGATACGCAGTATTTT. It translates to CASSQGTSGINADTQYF. V is TRBV4-1 and J is TRBJ2-3; the match to TRBD2 covers 12 bases. J gave up 4 bases and V 1 base, and 6 bases lay outside the gene matches. The length of the CDR3 is 17 residues. Germline CDR1 is MGHRA and CDR2 is YSYEKL.

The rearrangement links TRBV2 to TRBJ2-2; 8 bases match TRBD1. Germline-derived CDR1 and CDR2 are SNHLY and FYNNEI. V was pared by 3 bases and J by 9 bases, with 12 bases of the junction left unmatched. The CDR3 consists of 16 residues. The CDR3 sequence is CASSDSRDRPRRELFF. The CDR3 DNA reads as TGTGCCAGCAGTGATTCTAGGGACAGGCCCCGAAGGGAGCTGTTTTTT.

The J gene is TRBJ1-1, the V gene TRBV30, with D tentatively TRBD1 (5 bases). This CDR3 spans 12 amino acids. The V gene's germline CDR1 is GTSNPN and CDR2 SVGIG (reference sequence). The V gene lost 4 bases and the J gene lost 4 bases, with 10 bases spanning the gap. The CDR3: CAWNQGLTEAFF. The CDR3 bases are TGTGCCTGGAACCAGGGTCTCACTGAAGCTTTCTTT. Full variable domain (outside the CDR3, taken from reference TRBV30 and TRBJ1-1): SQTIHQWPATLVQPVGSPLSLECTVEGTSNPNLYWYRQAAGRGLQLLFYSVGIGQISSEVPQNLSASRPQDRQFILSSKKLLLSDSGFYLCAWNQGLTEAFFGQGTRLTVV.

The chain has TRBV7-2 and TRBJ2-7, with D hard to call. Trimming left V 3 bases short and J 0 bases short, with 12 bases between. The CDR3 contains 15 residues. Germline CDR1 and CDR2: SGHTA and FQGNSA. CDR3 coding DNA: TGTGCCAGCAGCTTTGAGGTGTTATTCTCCTACGAGCAGTACTTC. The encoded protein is CASSFEVLFSYEQYF.

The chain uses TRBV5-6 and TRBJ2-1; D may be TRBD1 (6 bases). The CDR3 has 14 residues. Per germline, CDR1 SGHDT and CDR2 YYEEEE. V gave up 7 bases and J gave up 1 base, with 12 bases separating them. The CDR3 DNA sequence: TGTGCCAGCTTTGACAGGACTTCCTACAATGAGCAGTTCTTC. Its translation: CASFDRTSYNEQFF. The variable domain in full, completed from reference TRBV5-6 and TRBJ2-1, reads DAGVTQSPTHLIKTRGQQVTLRCSPKSGHDTVSWYQQALGQGPQFIFQYYEEEERQRGNFPDRFSGHQFPNYSSELNVNALLLGDSALYLCASFDRTSYNEQFFGPGTRLTVL.

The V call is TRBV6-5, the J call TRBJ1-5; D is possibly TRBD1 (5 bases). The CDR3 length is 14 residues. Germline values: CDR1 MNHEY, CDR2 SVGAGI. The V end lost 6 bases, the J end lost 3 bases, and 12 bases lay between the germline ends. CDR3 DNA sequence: TGTGCCAGCAGACCGACAGTCTACAATCAGCCCCAGCATTTT. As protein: CASRPTVYNQPQHF.